These T cell receptor beta chains were read from a single sample in a study of neurological immune-mediated disorders. TCRdb called the 5' RACE reads again in MiXCR, with one record for every CDR3 protein. The sample lists approximately 82,000 distinct CDR3 sequences; 13% to 15% were seen once. The sample taken for sequencing was PBMCs. The receptors here all came from a woman in her fifties or sixties in good health. The conserved cysteine and the conserved F or W are not part of the CDR3 here. Each record gives: CDR3 protein, clone size, V gene, J gene. A row's size may be missing; if present it is once, few, many or a size class.

ASSLFPFDTGELF,many,TRBV5-5,TRBJ2-2
ASSSRDLGEKLF,many,TRBV5-1,TRBJ1-4
ASSPGRGGTGGDEQF,.,TRBV5-1,TRBJ2-1
ASMEGIFTEAF,many,TRBV12-3/TRBV12-4,TRBJ1-1
ASSQFGTNSNQPQH,many,TRBV3-1,TRBJ1-5
ASSRSGGLTEAF,many,TRBV5-1,TRBJ1-1
ASSSSSDRANEQY,many,TRBV5-1,TRBJ2-7
ASSHYLDSANNSPLH,many,TRBV3-1,TRBJ1-6
ASSPRALDEKLF,.,TRBV7-2,TRBJ1-4
ASRKPPRRGNQPQH,once,TRBV6-2/TRBV6-3,TRBJ1-5
ASSQEEAETYNEQF,many,TRBV4-2,TRBJ2-1
ASNLPGVSEAF,.,TRBV5-1,TRBJ1-1
ASSYGGAAYNEQF,few,TRBV6-6,TRBJ2-1
ASSLIRGEQF,many,TRBV5-1,TRBJ2-1
ASSGELADSYEQY,many,TRBV3-1,TRBJ2-7
ASSFCGVGETQY,.,TRBV7-2,TRBJ2-5
VSSQNSNYGYT,.,TRBV3-1,TRBJ1-2
SASVRGTSPWATDTQY,few,TRBV20-1,TRBJ2-3
ASSFPGATNEKLF,many,TRBV7-9,TRBJ1-4
AISDSGGRSQPQH,many,TRBV10-3,TRBJ1-5
SARAANSNQPQH,many,TRBV20-1,TRBJ1-5
ASSLVGGTYNEQF,.,TRBV28,TRBJ2-1
SGANGQGSYEQY,.,TRBV20-1,TRBJ2-7
ASSLRLQPQH,many,TRBV6-2/TRBV6-3,TRBJ1-5
ASSYSGRGDSNYGYT,many,TRBV6-6,TRBJ1-2
ASSSQLARNTGELF,few,TRBV7-8,TRBJ2-2
ASSLQLQETQY,many,TRBV5-1,TRBJ2-5
ASSRTGDNEQF,.,TRBV18,TRBJ2-1
ASSLGLAGVNTDTQY,many,TRBV5-1,TRBJ2-3
ASKQLQGRDTQY,many,TRBV5-1,TRBJ2-3
SVRSGFSSYNEQF,many,TRBV29-1,TRBJ2-1
ASSLGLAGDTQY,.,TRBV5-4,TRBJ2-3
ASGTPGTDTQY,.,TRBV12-5,TRBJ2-3
SARDDSGGTQY,many,TRBV20-1,TRBJ2-5
ASSGPGALSGQETQY,.,TRBV27,TRBJ2-5
SVCGDENTEAF,many,TRBV29-1,TRBJ1-1
ASSLGAGSVGSYEQY,many,TRBV5-1,TRBJ2-7
SAPRGVPYEQY,many,TRBV20-1,TRBJ2-7
ASSRGETQY,.,TRBV6-2/TRBV6-3,TRBJ2-5
ASILGGQLGYEQY,many,TRBV5-6,TRBJ2-7
ASSYTGRETEAF,few,TRBV5-1,TRBJ1-1
ASSSQLGYGYT,many,TRBV9,TRBJ1-2
ASSFRGLESYEQY,many,TRBV5-1,TRBJ2-7
SARTPSETQY,many,TRBV20-1,TRBJ2-5
ASSYNPTGGGETQY,once,TRBV5-1,TRBJ2-5
ASSPRDGISGANVLT,many,TRBV12-3/TRBV12-4,TRBJ2-6
ASSQGRTNNEQF,many,TRBV7-2,TRBJ2-1
ASSLAGQGTDTQY,many,TRBV5-1,TRBJ2-3
ASSVAGYGYT,.,TRBV9,TRBJ1-2
ASSEGYRTQETQY,many,TRBV9,TRBJ2-5
ASSPEGGGNTIY,many,TRBV5-6,TRBJ1-3
ASSFTERGTEAF,many,TRBV28,TRBJ1-1
ASSLWEGSNSQPQH,many,TRBV28,TRBJ1-5
SARDLGSGRAFNEQF,few,TRBV20-1,TRBJ2-1